Reported below is one T cell receptor beta chain. Its antigen is not identified. The data belong to a study of cytomegalovirus exposure and HLA in healthy donors. The overall study: Among about 380 genotyped donors, 65% to 90% fell in the Caucasian-associated ancestry cluster. Overall study results and limits: Later analysis identified several of the most significant clusters that appeared linked to common viral pathogens.

Germline V gives CDR1 LNHDA, CDR2 SQIVND (reference sequence). CDR3 size: 15 residues. The V gene lost 1 base and the J gene lost 4 bases, with 13 bases spanning the gap. The PCR used 60 Vbeta and 13 Jbeta primers. Produced via immunoSEQ multiplex PCR; TCRdb's table is partial and in-frame only. This table holds roughly 73,000 clones, roughly 82% found once. Healthy bone marrow donors formed the donor group. This chain joins TRBV19 and TRBJ1-1, with a weak D call TRBD1 (6 bases). This TCR was recovered from a man between 65 and 79 years old in good health and CMV-seronegative. The sequenced sample was PBMCs. The CDR3 loop reads CASSIVRGGGTEAFF. The CDR3 nucleotides are TGTGCCAGTAGTATAGTACGGGGAGGGGGCACTGAAGCTTTCTTT.